One sample yielded the 19 T cell receptor beta chains listed below, sequenced in a study of T cell changes during pregnancy in multiple sclerosis. Using immunoSEQ multiplex PCR, the repertoire was profiled, and TCRdb retains in-frame clones only, with some absent. The sample has approximately 93,000 clones; 91% are singletons. The starting material was peripheral blood, obtained before pregnancy. These TCRs come from a female donor with multiple sclerosis, enrolled in a pregnancy study.

V usage is TRBV29-1 and J usage is TRBJ2-1; TRBD2 matches 15 bases. The germline gives CDR1 SQVTM, CDR2 ANQGSEA. V dropped 6 bases and J dropped 7; count of bases not matched to a gene: 4. This CDR3 has 14 residues. CDR3 loop: CSVGLAGGPNEQFF. The CDR3 DNA reads as TGCAGCGTCGGACTAGCGGGGGGGCCGAATGAGCAGTTCTTC.

This rearrangement joins TRBV19 to TRBJ1-5; D is unresolved. The germline CDR1 and CDR2 sequences are LNHDA and SQIVND (reference sequence). The CDR3 totals 13 residues. The germline V and J ends were trimmed by 10 bases and 0 bases, with 10 bases remaining between them. As DNA, the CDR3 is TGTGCCATTAGCCAGGATAGCAATCAGCCCCAGCATTTT. Its protein product is CAISQDSNQPQHF. The full variable domain, rest sourced from reference TRBV19 and TRBJ1-5, is DGGITQSPKYLFRKEGQNVTLSCEQNLNHDAMYWYRQDPGQGLRLIYYSQIVNDFQKGDIAEGYSVSREKKESFPLTVTSAQKNPTAFYLCAISQDSNQPQHFGDGTRLSIL.

This rearrangement joins TRBV7-9 to TRBJ2-7; D is uncertain. CDR3 length: 15 amino acids. V gave up 5 bases and J gave up 1 base, with 15 bases separating them. Germline loops: CDR1 SEHNR, CDR2 FQNEAQ (reference sequence). In DNA form, the CDR3 reads TGTGCCAGCAGCGCTGGCACAGTCCCTTCCTACGAGCAGTACTTC. Its translation: CASSAGTVPSYEQYF.

The chain uses TRBV5-1 and TRBJ2-2, with D perhaps TRBD2 (7 bases). The CDR3 has 15 residues. In germline, CDR1 is SGHRS, CDR2 YFSETQ. Deletions cut 5 bases from V and 0 bases from J, with 11 bases between. The CDR3 DNA sequence: TGCGCCAGCAGAAAGGGGGGGACGAACACCGGGGAGCTGTTTTTT. It translates to CASRKGGTNTGELFF.

CDR3 amino acids: CASSRTSGGNTGELFF. CDR3 DNA: TGTGCCAGTAGCCGGACTAGCGGGGGGAACACCGGGGAGCTGTTTTTT. The rearrangement links TRBV19 to TRBJ2-2; 13 bases match TRBD2. The CDR3 consists of 16 residues. Trimming at V came to 6 bases and at J to 1 base, leaving 2 bases not matched to a gene. CDR1 and CDR2 (germline): LNHDA, SQIVND (reference sequence). The complete variable domain, with remaining parts taken from reference TRBV19 and TRBJ2-2, reads DGGITQSPKYLFRKEGQNVTLSCEQNLNHDAMYWYRQDPGQGLRLIYYSQIVNDFQKGDIAEGYSVSREKKESFPLTVTSAQKNPTAFYLCASSRTSGGNTGELFFGEGSRLTVL.

The rearrangement uses TRBV5-1 and TRBJ1-4, with TRBD1 matching over 9 bases. V dropped 4 bases and J dropped 8; count of bases not matched to a gene: 6. Germline loops: CDR1 SGHRS, CDR2 YFSETQ. The CDR3 has 14 residues. CDR3 in DNA: TGCGCCAGCAGCGCGGGACAGGGAGGCGAAAAACTGTTTTTT. Its protein is CASSAGQGGEKLFF.

CDR3 bases: TGTGCCAGCAGCGAAGACCGGGGGGGAGGTGAAAAACTGTTTTTT. It translates to CASSEDRGGGEKLFF. V and J are TRBV7-8 and TRBJ1-4; D might be TRBD1 (5 bases). CDR1 is SGHVS, CDR2 FQNEAQ, per germline. This CDR3 is 15 amino acids long. Trimming shortened V by 5 bases and J by 7 bases, and 17 bases separated the two germline ends.

The chain uses TRBV10-3 and TRBJ2-4, with D possibly being TRBD1 (6 bases). Trimming shortened V by 3 bases and J by 7 bases, and 16 bases separated the two germline ends. Germline V gene sequence: CDR1 ENHRY, CDR2 SYGVKD. This CDR3 spans 15 amino acids. CDR3 sequence: CAISDSQGVRNIQYF. DNA for the CDR3: TGTGCCATCAGTGATTCACAGGGAGTGAGGAACATTCAGTACTTC.

This clone has more than one count but fewer than ten. The chain carries TRBV7-9 and TRBJ2-7, with unresolved D. Germline CDR1 reads SEHNR; CDR2 reads FQNEAQ (reference sequence). CDR3 length: 13 residues. Trimming removed 1 base from V and 4 bases from J, with 8 bases in between. The CDR3 DNA reads TGTGCCAGCAGCTTAGGGCTCGTATACGAGCAGTACTTC. It is translated as CASSLGLVYEQYF.

This clone was observed a handful of times. The chain joins TRBV18 to TRBJ2-7; 9 bases match TRBD2. Germline loops: CDR1 KGHSH, CDR2 LQKENI. J was trimmed by 5 bases and V by 8 bases; bases with no gene match: 10. This CDR3 comprises 14 residues. The CDR3 sequence: CASTSGLARNEQYF. The CDR3 nucleotides read TGTGCCAGCACAAGCGGACTAGCGAGGAACGAGCAGTACTTC. Full variable domain (remainder filled in from reference TRBV18 and TRBJ2-7): NAGVMQNPRHLVRRRGQEARLRCSPMKGHSHVYWYRQLPEEGLKFMVYLQKENIIDESGMPKERFSAEFPKEGPSILRIQQVVRGDSAAYFCASTSGLARNEQYFGPGTRLTVT.

The rearrangement joins TRBV11-2 to TRBJ2-2; D gene unclear. The germline CDR1 and CDR2 sequences are SGHAT and FQNNGV. The length of the CDR3 is 13 residues. V lost 5 bases and J lost 7, with 11 bases in between. The DNA of the CDR3 is TGTGCCAGCAGCCCACCGGGTTTCGGGGAGCTGTTTTTT. This codes for CASSPPGFGELFF.

This chain connects TRBV7-3 to TRBJ2-1, with 12 bases matching TRBD2. The CDR3 covers 17 residues. V lost 5 bases, J lost 6 bases, and 11 bases stayed unmatched. Germline V gives CDR1 SGHTA, CDR2 FQGTGA. Here the CDR3 DNA reads TGTGCCAGCAGCCCCGATCCGGGACTAGCGGGTCTCAATGAGCAGTTCTTC. It encodes CASSPDPGLAGLNEQFF.

The chain joins TRBV6-5 to TRBJ1-2, with 9 bases identical to TRBD1. Unmatched junction bases numbered 9, after V lost 4 bases and J lost 3 bases. CDR1 MNHEY and CDR2 SVGAGI come from the germline V gene. CDR3 length: 16 amino acids. The CDR3 DNA reads TGTGCCAGCAGTTCAGGGGGCACAGGGGGCGACTATGGCTACACCTTC. Protein sequence: CASSSGGTGGDYGYTF.

The chain combines TRBV27 with TRBJ1-5; unclear D gene. The V end was cut by 4 bases, the J end by 7 bases, with 14 bases between. Germline V gene lookup returns CDR1 MNHEY and CDR2 SMNVEV (reference sequence). The CDR3 is 14 amino acids. The CDR3 coding sequence is TGTGCCAGCAGTTACACATCAAGCGGGCAGCCCCAGCATTTT. As protein: CASSYTSSGQPQHF.

The chain recombines TRBV7-3 with TRBJ1-1; D not resolved. The CDR3 is made up of 13 amino acids. Germline assignment: CDR1 SGHTA and CDR2 FQGTGA. Deletions cut 5 bases from V and 4 bases from J, with 11 bases between. The CDR3 spells CASSPSQSTEAFF. CDR3 in DNA: TGTGCCAGCAGCCCCTCACAGAGCACTGAAGCTTTCTTT. Based on the CDR3 plus reference TRBV7-3 and TRBJ1-1, the full variable domain is GAGVSQTPSNKVTEKGKYVELRCDPISGHTALYWYRQSLGQGPEFLIYFQGTGAADDSGLPNDRFFAVRPEGSVSTLKIQRTERGDSAVYLCASSPSQSTEAFFGQGTRLTVV.

The V gene is TRBV12-5, the J gene TRBJ2-2; unclear D gene. The CDR3 covers 14 residues. The V end was cut by 5 bases, the J end by 0 bases, with 7 bases between. Germline V gene data show CDR1 as LGHNT and CDR2 as FRNRAP. The CDR3 nucleotides are TGTGCTAGTGGTGGAGCCCCGAACACCGGGGAGCTGTTTTTT. Amino acids: CASGGAPNTGELFF.

The V gene is TRBV7-3, the J gene TRBJ2-1; no clear D. From germline, CDR1 is SGHTA and CDR2 FQGTGA. Trimming removed 3 bases from V and 9 bases from J, with 9 bases in between. The CDR3 totals 12 residues. CDR3 sequence reads: CASSFGSSEQFF. CDR3 DNA sequence: TGTGCCAGCAGCTTCGGTAGTTCTGAGCAGTTCTTC.

The table lists this clone with a few counts. The rearrangement links TRBV6-5 to TRBJ1-2; 8 bases match TRBD1. The germline CDR1 and CDR2 sequences are MNHEY and SVGAGI. The CDR3 contains 14 residues. Germline trimming cut 2 bases from V and 8 bases from J; bases unmatched to any gene: 7. In DNA, the CDR3 is TGTGCCAGCAGTTACGGACAGGGTCGGCGCGGCTACACCTTC. Translated, it gives CASSYGQGRRGYTF.

This chain connects TRBV5-4 to TRBJ1-2; no clear D. The length of the CDR3 is 13 residues. Germline V gene lookup returns CDR1 SGHNT and CDR2 YYREEE (reference sequence). V was pared by 5 bases and J by 6 bases, with 14 bases between. The CDR3 DNA follows: TGTGCCAGCAGAGACAAACGAGAAGATGGCTACACCTTC. Residues: CASRDKREDGYTF.